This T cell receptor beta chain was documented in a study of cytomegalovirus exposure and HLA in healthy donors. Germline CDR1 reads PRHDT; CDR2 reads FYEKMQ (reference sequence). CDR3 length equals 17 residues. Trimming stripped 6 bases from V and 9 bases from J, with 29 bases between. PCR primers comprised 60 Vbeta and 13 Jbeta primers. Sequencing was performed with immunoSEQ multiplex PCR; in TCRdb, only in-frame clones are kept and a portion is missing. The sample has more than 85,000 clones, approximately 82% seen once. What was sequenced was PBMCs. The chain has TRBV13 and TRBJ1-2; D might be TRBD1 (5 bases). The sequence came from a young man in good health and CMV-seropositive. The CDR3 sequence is CASRSSRGTFELTSYTF. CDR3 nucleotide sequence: TGTGCCAGCAGATCATCTCGGGGGACGTTCGAACTTACCAGCTACACCTTC.